A selection of T cell receptor beta chains follows, all from one sample in a study of T cell responses to AZD1222 COVID-19 vaccine. Assay: immunoSEQ multiplex PCR; the TCRdb copy retains only in-frame clones and omits some. Here the sample spans around 190,000 clones, just over 85% being singletons. The specimen was peripheral blood, collected 28 days after the second AZD1222 dose. These receptor sequences come from an adult who received the AZD1222 COVID-19 vaccine. Each CDR3 is given with its conserved first and last residue. Each record gives: clone size, V gene, D gene, J gene, CDR3 DNA, CDR3 protein. The D gene is left open where the match is weak. Some rows have no size entry. The others give once, few or many, or a class for an expanded clone.

clone_size: NA; v_call: TRBV29-1; d_call: NA; j_call: TRBJ2-4; cdr3_nt: TGCAGCGCAACGGTTTGCATTCAGTACTTC; cdr3_aa: CSATVCIQYF
clone_size: NA; v_call: TRBV28; d_call: NA; j_call: TRBJ1-4; cdr3_nt: TGTGCCAGCAGTTTTGCGGGGGTTGGAACTAATGAAAAACTGTTTTTT; cdr3_aa: CASSFAGVGTNEKLFF
clone_size: NA; v_call: TRBV7-3; d_call: TRBD2; j_call: TRBJ2-2; cdr3_nt: TGTGCCAGCAGCTCGCCCAGCGGGGGCGCAAACACCGGGGAGCTGTTTTTT; cdr3_aa: CASSSPSGGANTGELFF
clone_size: NA; v_call: TRBV24-1; d_call: NA; j_call: TRBJ2-2; cdr3_nt: TGTGCCACCAGTGGGTCTGGAATGGGCGGGGAGCTGTTTTTT; cdr3_aa: CATSGSGMGGELFF
clone_size: once; v_call: TRBV6-2/TRBV6-3; d_call: NA; j_call: TRBJ1-5; cdr3_nt: TGTGCCAGCGGCCCAAGCAATCAGCCCCAGCATTTT; cdr3_aa: CASGPSNQPQHF
clone_size: NA; v_call: TRBV7-9; d_call: NA; j_call: TRBJ2-2; cdr3_nt: TGTGCCAGCAGCTTAGCGCCTGCGGGGTCGAACACCGGGGAGCTGTTTTTT; cdr3_aa: CASSLAPAGSNTGELFF
clone_size: NA; v_call: TRBV7-9; d_call: NA; j_call: TRBJ1-2; cdr3_nt: TGTGCCAGCAGCTTAGACGGGGTGCGATATGGCTACACCTTC; cdr3_aa: CASSLDGVRYGYTF
clone_size: NA; v_call: TRBV5-6; d_call: TRBD1; j_call: TRBJ1-5; cdr3_nt: TGTGCCAGCAGCTTGTGGGGACAGGGTGCCAATCAGCCCCAGCATTTT; cdr3_aa: CASSLWGQGANQPQHF
clone_size: NA; v_call: TRBV4-2; d_call: NA; j_call: TRBJ1-1; cdr3_nt: TGTGCCAGCAGCCAAGAAGGGGCAGGGGCCACTGAAGCTTTCTTT; cdr3_aa: CASSQEGAGATEAFF
clone_size: NA; v_call: TRBV5-1; d_call: NA; j_call: TRBJ2-7; cdr3_nt: TGCGCCAGCAGCAAGGACAGTCAGCCGTCCTACGAGCAGTACTTC; cdr3_aa: CASSKDSQPSYEQYF
clone_size: NA; v_call: TRBV7-9; d_call: NA; j_call: TRBJ1-1; cdr3_nt: TGTGCCAGCAGCCAGGGTCGGGTGGGGACTGAAGCTTTCTTT; cdr3_aa: CASSQGRVGTEAFF
clone_size: NA; v_call: TRBV9; d_call: TRBD2; j_call: TRBJ2-1; cdr3_nt: TGTGCCAGCAGCCGTATAGCGGGGGGTCACAATGAGCAGTTCTTC; cdr3_aa: CASSRIAGGHNEQFF
clone_size: NA; v_call: TRBV5-6; d_call: TRBD1; j_call: TRBJ1-4; cdr3_nt: TGTGCCAGCAGCTTGATAGCTTCAGGGGGCGGTAATGAAAAACTGTTTTTT; cdr3_aa: CASSLIASGGGNEKLFF
clone_size: NA; v_call: TRBV28; d_call: NA; j_call: TRBJ1-5; cdr3_nt: TGTGCCAGCCGTATACAGGAATATCAGCCCCAGCATTTT; cdr3_aa: CASRIQEYQPQHF
clone_size: NA; v_call: TRBV4-2; d_call: TRBD2; j_call: TRBJ2-1; cdr3_nt: TGTGCCAGCAGCCCCCGAGAAGCGGGGGAATTACTCAGCTCCTACAATGAGCAGTTCTTC; cdr3_aa: CASSPREAGELLSSYNEQFF
clone_size: once; v_call: TRBV10-3; d_call: NA; j_call: TRBJ2-7; cdr3_nt: TGTGCCATCAGTGAGTCGCGGATCTCCTACGAGCAGTACTTC; cdr3_aa: CAISESRISYEQYF
clone_size: NA; v_call: TRBV7-9; d_call: NA; j_call: TRBJ1-2; cdr3_nt: TGTGCCAGCAGCTTAGCAGCACGGGAAAACTATGGCTACACCTTC; cdr3_aa: CASSLAARENYGYTF
clone_size: NA; v_call: TRBV30; d_call: NA; j_call: TRBJ2-2; cdr3_nt: TGTGCCTGGAGCGAGGGACGGACCGGGGAGCTGTTTTTT; cdr3_aa: CAWSEGRTGELFF
clone_size: NA; v_call: TRBV19; d_call: NA; j_call: TRBJ1-3; cdr3_nt: TGTGCCAGTAGTCGATCTCTCGGAGGGGCGGACGGAAACACCATATATTTT; cdr3_aa: CASSRSLGGADGNTIYF
clone_size: NA; v_call: TRBV7-3; d_call: NA; j_call: TRBJ1-5; cdr3_nt: TGTGCCAGCAGTCCGATAGGGCAGCCCCAGCATTTT; cdr3_aa: CASSPIGQPQHF
clone_size: NA; v_call: TRBV7-3; d_call: TRBD2; j_call: TRBJ2-5; cdr3_nt: TGTGCCAGCAGCAAGACTAGCGGACAAGAGACCCAGTACTTC; cdr3_aa: CASSKTSGQETQYF
clone_size: few; v_call: TRBV6-6; d_call: NA; j_call: TRBJ2-5; cdr3_nt: TGTGCCAGCACCGGGGACTGGAGGAGAGAGACCCAGTACTTC; cdr3_aa: CASTGDWRRETQYF
clone_size: few; v_call: TRBV6-5; d_call: NA; j_call: TRBJ2-7; cdr3_nt: TGTGCCAGCAGTTACTCGATGTCTTTCAGCTCCTACGAGCAGTACTTC; cdr3_aa: CASSYSMSFSSYEQYF
clone_size: once; v_call: TRBV7-9; d_call: NA; j_call: TRBJ1-2; cdr3_nt: TGTGCCAGCAGCTTAGACGGAACTAACTATGGCTACACCTTC; cdr3_aa: CASSLDGTNYGYTF
clone_size: once; v_call: TRBV18; d_call: TRBD1; j_call: TRBJ1-1; cdr3_nt: TGTGCCAGCTCACCATCGAGGGGGCTGAACACTGAAGCTTTCTTT; cdr3_aa: CASSPSRGLNTEAFF
clone_size: NA; v_call: TRBV9; d_call: NA; j_call: TRBJ1-1; cdr3_nt: TGTGCCAGCAGCGTAGATTCAGGGGAAGCTTTCTTT; cdr3_aa: CASSVDSGEAFF
clone_size: few; v_call: TRBV3-1/TRBV3-2; d_call: NA; j_call: TRBJ2-5; cdr3_nt: TGTGCCAGCAGCCTAAATACAGAGACCCAGTACTTC; cdr3_aa: CASSLNTETQYF
clone_size: NA; v_call: TRBV19; d_call: NA; j_call: TRBJ1-4; cdr3_nt: TGTGCCAGTAGTATACGGACCCCTAATGAAAAACTGTTTTTT; cdr3_aa: CASSIRTPNEKLFF
clone_size: NA; v_call: TRBV4-3; d_call: NA; j_call: TRBJ1-1; cdr3_nt: TGCGCCAGCAGCCAAGTGGCAGGGATGAACACTGAAGCTTTCTTT; cdr3_aa: CASSQVAGMNTEAFF
clone_size: NA; v_call: TRBV28; d_call: NA; j_call: TRBJ1-1; cdr3_nt: TGTGCCAGCAGTTTTTTGGCGGGGGGGTACACTGAAGCTTTCTTT; cdr3_aa: CASSFLAGGYTEAFF
clone_size: few; v_call: TRBV7-2; d_call: TRBD1; j_call: TRBJ2-1; cdr3_nt: TGTGCCAGCAGCTTGAGAATCACCGGGACAGGGGGCAATGAGCAGTTCTTC; cdr3_aa: CASSLRITGTGGNEQFF
clone_size: NA; v_call: TRBV30; d_call: NA; j_call: TRBJ1-4; cdr3_nt: TGTGCCTGGAGTAGGGGGAGGGATGAAAAACTGTTTTTT; cdr3_aa: CAWSRGRDEKLFF
clone_size: once; v_call: TRBV11-2; d_call: TRBD1; j_call: TRBJ2-3; cdr3_nt: TGTGCCAGCAGCCCACAGGGGGCCGGGGATACGCAGTATTTT; cdr3_aa: CASSPQGAGDTQYF
clone_size: NA; v_call: TRBV9; d_call: TRBD1; j_call: TRBJ1-1; cdr3_nt: TGTGCCAGCAGCGCCCTACAGGGGGGGACTGAAGCTTTCTTT; cdr3_aa: CASSALQGGTEAFF
clone_size: NA; v_call: TRBV7-2; d_call: NA; j_call: TRBJ1-2; cdr3_nt: TGTGCCAGCAGCTTAGGAAGACAGAACTATGGCTACACCTTC; cdr3_aa: CASSLGRQNYGYTF
clone_size: once; v_call: TRBV6-6; d_call: NA; j_call: TRBJ1-1; cdr3_nt: TGTGCCAGCAGTTACGGGGGACACACTGAAGCTTTCTTT; cdr3_aa: CASSYGGHTEAFF
clone_size: once; v_call: TRBV7-9; d_call: NA; j_call: TRBJ2-7; cdr3_nt: TGTGCCAGCAGCTTAGTTTTCGGGACGGACGGCGGCTACGAGCAGTACTTC; cdr3_aa: CASSLVFGTDGGYEQYF
clone_size: NA; v_call: TRBV19; d_call: TRBD1; j_call: TRBJ1-1; cdr3_nt: TGTGCCAGTAGTATTTACGGCTACCGGGACAGCAAGACCAACACTGAAGCTTTCTTT; cdr3_aa: CASSIYGYRDSKTNTEAFF
clone_size: NA; v_call: TRBV15; d_call: NA; j_call: TRBJ1-2; cdr3_nt: TGTGCCACCAGCAGAGAGGAGGGAGTAGGTTATGGCTACACCTTC; cdr3_aa: CATSREEGVGYGYTF
clone_size: NA; v_call: TRBV19; d_call: NA; j_call: TRBJ2-2; cdr3_nt: TGTGCCAGTACCCTAATCCCTCGGACCGGGGAGCTGTTTTTT; cdr3_aa: CASTLIPRTGELFF
clone_size: NA; v_call: TRBV7-9; d_call: TRBD1; j_call: TRBJ2-2; cdr3_nt: TGTGCCAGCAGCGTAGGACAGGTAGCGAACACCGGGGAGCTGTTTTTT; cdr3_aa: CASSVGQVANTGELFF
clone_size: NA; v_call: TRBV29-1; d_call: NA; j_call: TRBJ2-3; cdr3_nt: TGCAGCCCGAAAGATAGCACAGATACGCAGTATTTT; cdr3_aa: CSPKDSTDTQYF
clone_size: NA; v_call: TRBV12-3/TRBV12-4; d_call: NA; j_call: TRBJ1-6; cdr3_nt: TGTGCAAGCGCGTTGTCTAATTCACCCCTCCACTTT; cdr3_aa: CASALSNSPLHF
clone_size: few; v_call: TRBV7-9; d_call: NA; j_call: TRBJ1-5; cdr3_nt: TGTGCCAGCAGCTTTGAGGGTCAGCCCCAGCATTTT; cdr3_aa: CASSFEGQPQHF
clone_size: NA; v_call: TRBV5-6; d_call: NA; j_call: TRBJ1-5; cdr3_nt: TGTGCCAGCAGCTTGGTTTCGGAAAAGCCCCAGCATTTT; cdr3_aa: CASSLVSEKPQHF
clone_size: NA; v_call: TRBV3-1/TRBV3-2; d_call: NA; j_call: TRBJ2-7; cdr3_nt: TGTGCCAGCAGCCAAGAGCCGGCCTATCCGAAAGAGCAGTACTTC; cdr3_aa: CASSQEPAYPKEQYF
clone_size: NA; v_call: TRBV29-1; d_call: NA; j_call: TRBJ1-1; cdr3_nt: TGCAGCGTGAGCCCGGGGGCCGCCCTCCCTGAAGCTTTCTTT; cdr3_aa: CSVSPGAALPEAFF
clone_size: NA; v_call: TRBV29-1; d_call: NA; j_call: TRBJ1-2; cdr3_nt: TGCAGCGTTGTAAACAGGGCCTACGGCTACACCTTC; cdr3_aa: CSVVNRAYGYTF
clone_size: NA; v_call: TRBV5-6; d_call: NA; j_call: TRBJ2-1; cdr3_nt: TGTGCCAGCAGCTTGGGGCCCCGCTCCTACAATGAGCAGTTCTTC; cdr3_aa: CASSLGPRSYNEQFF
clone_size: NA; v_call: TRBV19; d_call: TRBD1; j_call: TRBJ1-2; cdr3_nt: TGTGCCAGTAGTATGAGGACAGGGGAAAACTATGGCTACACCTTC; cdr3_aa: CASSMRTGENYGYTF
clone_size: NA; v_call: TRBV30; d_call: TRBD1; j_call: TRBJ2-5; cdr3_nt: TGTGCCTGGAGTGTACTGAGGGGGCGAGAGACCCAGTACTTC; cdr3_aa: CAWSVLRGRETQYF
clone_size: NA; v_call: TRBV15; d_call: NA; j_call: TRBJ1-6; cdr3_nt: TGTGCCACCAGCAGAGATTTCGGGAATTCACCCCTCCACTTT; cdr3_aa: CATSRDFGNSPLHF
clone_size: NA; v_call: TRBV7-7; d_call: NA; j_call: TRBJ1-3; cdr3_nt: TGTGCTAGCAGCCCTGGGGACTCTGGAAACACCATATATTTT; cdr3_aa: CASSPGDSGNTIYF
clone_size: NA; v_call: TRBV11-1; d_call: NA; j_call: TRBJ2-7; cdr3_nt: TGTGCCAGCAGCTTACTTCAGGGTTCGACTGCCGAGCAGTACTTC; cdr3_aa: CASSLLQGSTAEQYF